The rows below give T cell receptor beta chains drawn from one sample of a study of shared clonotypes between healthy human individuals. Method: immunoSEQ multiplex PCR; TCRdb's copy keeps in-frame clones and lacks some. Of approximately 1.9 million clones listed, 93% are singletons. What was sequenced was naive CD8+ T cells from PBMCs. The source of these receptors is a man between 18 and 29 years old in good health. Some clones in this sample may be carry-over from other donors' samples. CDR3s include the opening cysteine and the closing phenylalanine or tryptophan. The order of the fields is D gene, V gene, CDR3 length, clone size, J gene, CDR3 protein, CDR3 DNA. A D gene is named only where the DNA matches it firmly. Only part of the rows carry a size: once, few, many, or a class if the clone is expanded.

>NA|TRBV29-1|12|NA|TRBJ1-2
CSVPRGIYGYTF
TGCAGCGTCCCACGGGGGATCTATGGCTACACCTTC
>TRBD1|TRBV9|15|NA|TRBJ1-1
CASSGRGQGRTEAFF
TGTGCCAGCAGCGGGAGAGGACAGGGAAGAACTGAAGCTTTCTTT
>NA|TRBV2|12|NA|TRBJ1-1
CASRRGLTEAFF
TGTGCCAGCAGGCGTGGACTCACTGAAGCTTTCTTT
>TRBD1|TRBV5-1|16|NA|TRBJ1-1
CASSLGWGQSKIEAFF
TGCGCCAGCAGCTTGGGGTGGGGACAGAGTAAAATTGAAGCTTTCTTT
>NA|TRBV30|11|NA|TRBJ2-3
CAWTVGGNQYF
TGTGCCTGGACCGTAGGGGGGAATCAGTATTTT
>NA|TRBV19|13|NA|TRBJ1-1
CASSPFGGTEAFF
TGTGCCAGTAGTCCTTTTGGCGGCACTGAAGCTTTCTTT
>NA|TRBV4-3|15|NA|TRBJ1-1
CASSQEAGRDTEAFF
TGCGCCAGCAGCCAAGAGGCAGGGAGGGACACTGAAGCTTTCTTT
>TRBD1|TRBV14|13|NA|TRBJ1-2
CASSLGQSYGYTF
TGTGCCAGCAGCCTGGGACAGAGCTATGGCTACACCTTC
>NA|TRBV28|12|once|TRBJ2-7
CASSPSGGEQYF
TGTGCCAGCAGTCCCTCTGGGGGAGAGCAGTACTTC
>NA|TRBV27|15|NA|TRBJ2-6
CASSPSAHRANVLTF
TGTGCCAGCAGTCCATCAGCCCATAGGGCCAACGTCCTGACTTTC
>NA|TRBV4-3|15|NA|TRBJ1-1
CASSQDESGSTEAFF
TGCGCCAGCAGCCAAGATGAGAGTGGGAGCACTGAAGCTTTCTTT
>NA|TRBV25-1|14|NA|TRBJ2-4
CASSPSIAKNIQYF
TGTGCCAGCAGCCCCTCAATAGCCAAAAACATTCAGTACTTC
>TRBD1|TRBV4-2|18|NA|TRBJ1-3
CASSQGLGPTGVENTIYF
TGTGCCAGCAGCCAAGGCTTAGGCCCGACAGGGGTGGAAAACACCATATATTTT
>NA|TRBV27|12|NA|TRBJ2-7
CASSPRGKEQYF
TGTGCCAGCAGTCCCAGAGGGAAAGAGCAGTACTTC
>NA|TRBV7-8|15|NA|TRBJ2-5
CASSLALLVGETQYF
TGTGCCAGCAGCTTAGCGCTCCTGGTCGGGGAGACCCAGTACTTC
>NA|TRBV2|13|NA|TRBJ1-1
CASKQGWNTEAFF
TGTGCCAGTAAACAGGGTTGGAACACTGAAGCTTTCTTT
>NA|TRBV19|15|NA|TRBJ2-5
CASSTRTAQAETQYF
TGTGCCAGTAGTACCCGGACGGCTCAGGCGGAGACCCAGTACTTC
>NA|TRBV27|14|NA|TRBJ1-2
CASSLSLGNYGYTF
TGTGCCAGCAGTTTATCTCTAGGGAACTATGGCTACACCTTC
>NA|TRBV9|11|NA|TRBJ2-1
CASGQYNEQFF
TGTGCCAGCGGGCAGTACAATGAGCAGTTCTTC
>TRBD1|TRBV2|15|NA|TRBJ1-2
CASIGDRVTNYGYTF
TGTGCCAGCATAGGGGACAGGGTCACGAACTATGGCTACACCTTC
>NA|TRBV5-5|13|NA|TRBJ1-5
CASSLVSNQPQHF
TGTGCCAGCAGCTTAGTTAGCAATCAGCCCCAGCATTTT
>TRBD1|TRBV7-9|14|NA|TRBJ1-2
CASSLGGGRDGYTF
TGTGCCAGCAGCTTAGGAGGGGGCCGAGATGGCTACACCTTC
>NA|TRBV27|15|NA|TRBJ2-2
CASSLGETNTGELFF
TGTGCCAGCAGTTTAGGGGAAACGAACACCGGGGAGCTGTTTTTT
>NA|TRBV19|13|NA|TRBJ1-1
CASSIGQSGVAFF
TGTGCCAGTAGTATCGGCCAGTCTGGGGTTGCTTTCTTT
>NA|TRBV29-1|13|once|TRBJ2-2
CSVPVPYTGELFF
TGCAGCGTTCCGGTCCCATACACCGGGGAGCTGTTTTTT
>TRBD2|TRBV11-3|15|NA|TRBJ2-1
CASSPREGMYNEQFF
TGTGCCAGCAGCCCGAGGGAGGGGATGTACAATGAGCAGTTCTTC
>NA|TRBV28|15|NA|TRBJ2-7
CASSPPWDEGLEQYF
TGTGCCAGCAGTCCCCCCTGGGATGAGGGACTCGAGCAGTACTTC
>NA|TRBV12-2|14|NA|TRBJ2-7
CASRLRRHLYEQYF
TGTGCAAGTCGCTTAAGGAGACACCTCTACGAGCAGTACTTC
>NA|TRBV27|11|NA|TRBJ2-2
CASKQTGELFF
TGTGCCAGCAAACAAACCGGGGAGCTGTTTTTT
>TRBD2|TRBV27|17|NA|TRBJ2-3
CASSPYYGTRDTDTQYF
TGTGCCAGCAGCCCCTATTATGGGACTAGGGACACAGATACGCAGTATTTT
>NA|TRBV7-2|13|NA|TRBJ2-7
CASDLGGGYEQYF
TGTGCCAGCGACCTCGGTGGGGGCTACGAGCAGTACTTC
>TRBD1|TRBV29-1|16|NA|TRBJ2-7
CSVRGPSGQGVYEQYF
TGCAGCGTCAGGGGACCAAGTGGGCAGGGGGTTTACGAGCAGTACTTC
>TRBD1|TRBV5-1|13|NA|TRBJ2-7
CASSGAGDSEQYF
TGCGCCAGCAGCGGGGCAGGGGACAGCGAGCAGTACTTC
>NA|TRBV7-9|12|NA|TRBJ1-3
CASSFGGNTIYF
TGTGCCAGCAGCTTCGGGGGAAACACCATATATTTT
>NA|TRBV28|13|NA|TRBJ1-2
CASTWGGHRGYTF
TGTGCCAGCACCTGGGGGGGACATCGAGGCTACACCTTC
>NA|TRBV4-1|16|NA|TRBJ2-3
CASSHPGEGSTDTQYF
TGCGCCAGCAGCCACCCAGGGGAGGGAAGCACAGATACGCAGTATTTT
>TRBD1|TRBV29-1|14|NA|TRBJ2-1
CSAAGTGPYNEQFF
TGCAGCGCAGCAGGGACAGGGCCTTACAATGAGCAGTTCTTC
>TRBD1|TRBV29-1|12|NA|TRBJ2-1
CSGTGVHNEQFF
TGCAGCGGGACAGGGGTTCACAATGAGCAGTTCTTC